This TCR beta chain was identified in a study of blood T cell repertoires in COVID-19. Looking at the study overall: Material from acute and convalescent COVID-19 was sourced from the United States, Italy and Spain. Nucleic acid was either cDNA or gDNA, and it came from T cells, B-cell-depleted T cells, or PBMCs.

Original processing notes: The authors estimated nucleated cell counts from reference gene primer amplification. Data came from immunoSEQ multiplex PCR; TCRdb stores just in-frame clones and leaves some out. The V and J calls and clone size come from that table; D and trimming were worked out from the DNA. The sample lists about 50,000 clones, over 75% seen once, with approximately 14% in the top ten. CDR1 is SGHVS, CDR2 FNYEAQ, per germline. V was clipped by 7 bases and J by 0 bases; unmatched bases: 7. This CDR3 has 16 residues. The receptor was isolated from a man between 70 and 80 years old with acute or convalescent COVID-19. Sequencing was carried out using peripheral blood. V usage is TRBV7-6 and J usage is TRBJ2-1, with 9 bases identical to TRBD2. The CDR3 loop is CASTLRAGGSYNEQFF. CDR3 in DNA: TGTGCCAGCACCCTGAGAGCGGGAGGCTCCTACAATGAGCAGTTCTTC.